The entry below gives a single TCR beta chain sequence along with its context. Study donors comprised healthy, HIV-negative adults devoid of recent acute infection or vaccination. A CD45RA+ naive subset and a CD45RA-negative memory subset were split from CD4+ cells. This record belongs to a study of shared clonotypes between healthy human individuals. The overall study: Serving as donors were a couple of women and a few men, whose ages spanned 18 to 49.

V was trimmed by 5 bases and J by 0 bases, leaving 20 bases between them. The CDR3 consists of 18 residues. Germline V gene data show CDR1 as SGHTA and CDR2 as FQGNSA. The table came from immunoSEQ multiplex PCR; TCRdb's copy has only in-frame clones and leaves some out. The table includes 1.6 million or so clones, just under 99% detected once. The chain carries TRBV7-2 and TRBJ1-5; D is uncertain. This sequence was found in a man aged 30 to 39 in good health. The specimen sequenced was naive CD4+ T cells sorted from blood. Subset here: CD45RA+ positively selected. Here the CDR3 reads CASSLVGVVGDSNQPQHF. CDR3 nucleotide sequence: TGTGCCAGCAGCCTTGTGGGAGTGGTTGGGGATAGCAATCAGCCCCAGCATTTT.